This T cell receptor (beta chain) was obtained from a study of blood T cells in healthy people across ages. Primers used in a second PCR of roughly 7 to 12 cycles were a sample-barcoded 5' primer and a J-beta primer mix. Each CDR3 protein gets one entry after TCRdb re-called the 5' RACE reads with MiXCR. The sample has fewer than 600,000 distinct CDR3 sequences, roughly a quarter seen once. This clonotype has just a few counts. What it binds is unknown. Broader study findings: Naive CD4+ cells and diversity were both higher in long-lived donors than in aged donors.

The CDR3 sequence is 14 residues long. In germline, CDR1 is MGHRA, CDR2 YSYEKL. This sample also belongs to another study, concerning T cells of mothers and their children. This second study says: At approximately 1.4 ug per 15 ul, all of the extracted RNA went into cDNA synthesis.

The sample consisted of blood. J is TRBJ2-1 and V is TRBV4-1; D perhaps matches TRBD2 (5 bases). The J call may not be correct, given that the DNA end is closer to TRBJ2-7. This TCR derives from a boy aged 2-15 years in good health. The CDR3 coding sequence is TGCGCCAGCAGCCAAGGCCCCACTAGCTACGAGCAGTACTTC. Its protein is CASSQGPTSYEQYF.